These T cell receptor beta chains were read from a single sample in a study of human T cells and chemical hapten exposure. TCRdb reprocessed the RACE reads with MiXCR, giving one entry per CDR3 protein. The sample lists 300,000 to 450,000 distinct CDR3 sequences, 4.5% to 5.5% occurring once. This specimen consisted of whole blood, obtained in connection with sensitization to the hapten diphenylcyclopropenone (DPC). These receptor sequences come from a woman aged 18-30 years with alopecia areata. Some clones in this sample may be carry-over from other donors' samples. CDR3s include the opening cysteine and the closing phenylalanine or tryptophan. Each record gives: J gene, V gene, clone size, D gene, CDR3 DNA, CDR3 protein. D genes are given only for firm matches. Only part of the rows carry a size: once, few, many, or a class if the clone is expanded.

j_call: TRBJ1-2; v_call: TRBV20-1; clone_size: -; d_call: -; cdr3_nt: TGCAGTGCTAGACCGCCCGTCCTCTATGGCTACACCTTC; cdr3_aa: CSARPPVLYGYTF
j_call: TRBJ2-1; v_call: TRBV14; clone_size: -; d_call: -; cdr3_nt: TGTGCCAGCAGCCCTCCGTCCGCGAGGGATGAGCAGTTCTTC; cdr3_aa: CASSPPSARDEQFF
j_call: TRBJ1-6; v_call: TRBV12-3/TRBV12-4; clone_size: -; d_call: -; cdr3_nt: TGTGCCAGCAGTTTCGGTTATACCGGTTCACCCCTCCACTTT; cdr3_aa: CASSFGYTGSPLHF
j_call: TRBJ2-1; v_call: TRBV7-2; clone_size: many; d_call: -; cdr3_nt: TGTGCCAGCAGCTCCCCCACACACCTACAAGGGCAGTTCTTC; cdr3_aa: CASSSPTHLQGQFF
j_call: TRBJ2-6; v_call: TRBV7-8; clone_size: -; d_call: TRBD1; cdr3_nt: TGTGCCAGCAGCAGAGACAGGGCCTGGTCTGGGGCCAACGTCCTGACTTTC; cdr3_aa: CASSRDRAWSGANVLTF
j_call: TRBJ1-1; v_call: TRBV6-2/TRBV6-3; clone_size: few; d_call: -; cdr3_nt: TGTGCCAGCAGACCCACAGGGTTGACTTGGGTGAACACTGAAGCTTTCTTT; cdr3_aa: CASRPTGLTWVNTEAFF
j_call: TRBJ1-1; v_call: TRBV11-1; clone_size: many; d_call: -; cdr3_nt: TGTGCCAGCAGCTTAGGACCGACACTCTCGAACACTGAAGCTTTCTTT; cdr3_aa: CASSLGPTLSNTEAFF
j_call: TRBJ2-3; v_call: TRBV3-1; clone_size: many; d_call: -; cdr3_nt: TGTGCCAGCAGCCAAGATCCCCCGAACGATGTGGGGACAGATACGCAGTATTTT; cdr3_aa: CASSQDPPNDVGTDTQYF
j_call: TRBJ1-6; v_call: TRBV18; clone_size: many; d_call: -; cdr3_nt: TGTGCCAGCTCACCAAGACAGATTGGTTATAATTCACCCCTCCACTTT; cdr3_aa: CASSPRQIGYNSPLHF
j_call: TRBJ1-5; v_call: TRBV27; clone_size: many; d_call: -; cdr3_nt: TGTGCCAGCAGTCCAGGGCCCCCACCCAGACAGCCCCAGCATTTT; cdr3_aa: CASSPGPPPRQPQHF
j_call: TRBJ2-1; v_call: TRBV28; clone_size: few; d_call: TRBD2; cdr3_nt: TGTGCCAGCAGTTCCGCTAGCGGGGGCCGCAATGAGCAGTTCTTC; cdr3_aa: CASSSASGGRNEQFF
j_call: TRBJ1-6; v_call: TRBV7-9; clone_size: -; d_call: -; cdr3_nt: TGTGCCAGCAGCTTTCAGGAGACCAATTCACCCCTCCACTTT; cdr3_aa: CASSFQETNSPLHF
j_call: TRBJ1-6; v_call: TRBV7-2; clone_size: many; d_call: -; cdr3_nt: TGTGCCAGCAGCCAATCCCGGGGGGGAGACAGGTCTTCACCCCTCCACTTT; cdr3_aa: CASSQSRGGDRSSPLHF
j_call: TRBJ1-1; v_call: TRBV29-1; clone_size: few; d_call: -; cdr3_nt: TGCAGCGTTGTCAGGCTGATGAACACTGAAGCTTTCTTT; cdr3_aa: CSVVRLMNTEAFF
j_call: TRBJ2-2; v_call: TRBV10-3; clone_size: many; d_call: -; cdr3_nt: TGTGTCTCGGGGGCTGCCGGGGAGCTGTTTTTT; cdr3_aa: CVSGAAGELFF
j_call: TRBJ2-3; v_call: TRBV28; clone_size: few; d_call: TRBD1; cdr3_nt: TGTGCCAGCAGTGCTACAGGGACAGGGGGCGTCGGTGGAGATACGCAGTATTTT; cdr3_aa: CASSATGTGGVGGDTQYF
j_call: TRBJ2-7; v_call: TRBV13; clone_size: -; d_call: -; cdr3_nt: TGTGCCAGCAGCTCCCAGTCGGAGCCCTACGAGCAGTACTTC; cdr3_aa: CASSSQSEPYEQYF
j_call: TRBJ2-3; v_call: TRBV21-1; clone_size: many; d_call: -; cdr3_nt: TGTGCCAGCCCCGGGGAGGGCACAGATACGCAGTATTTT; cdr3_aa: CASPGEGTDTQYF
j_call: TRBJ1-5; v_call: TRBV6-2/TRBV6-3; clone_size: -; d_call: -; cdr3_nt: TGTGCCAGCAGTCCCAAACTGGAATATAGCAATCAGCCCCAGCATTTT; cdr3_aa: CASSPKLEYSNQPQHF
j_call: TRBJ2-3; v_call: TRBV20-1; clone_size: many; d_call: TRBD2; cdr3_nt: TGCAGTGCCGTCGGACTAGCGGGGGGAACCCTTAGCACAGATACGCAGTATTTT; cdr3_aa: CSAVGLAGGTLSTDTQYF
j_call: TRBJ2-1; v_call: TRBV7-9; clone_size: many; d_call: -; cdr3_nt: TGTGCCAGCAGCTTAACAACTACAAATGAGCAGTTCTTC; cdr3_aa: CASSLTTTNEQFF
j_call: TRBJ1-2; v_call: TRBV29-1; clone_size: many; d_call: -; cdr3_nt: TGCAGCGTTGGTGTAGTTAACTATGGCTACACCTTC; cdr3_aa: CSVGVVNYGYTF
j_call: TRBJ1-4; v_call: TRBV20-1; clone_size: -; d_call: -; cdr3_nt: TGCAGTGCTACCCCGGCAGGGGTGGATGAAAAACTGTTTTTT; cdr3_aa: CSATPAGVDEKLFF
j_call: TRBJ1-5; v_call: TRBV20-1; clone_size: many; d_call: -; cdr3_nt: TGCAGTGCTAGTCCAACAGGGTTGAGTTGGAATCAGCCCCAGCATTTT; cdr3_aa: CSASPTGLSWNQPQHF
j_call: TRBJ2-1; v_call: TRBV29-1; clone_size: few; d_call: -; cdr3_nt: TGCAGCGTTGAGGACAATGAGCAGTTCTTC; cdr3_aa: CSVEDNEQFF
j_call: TRBJ1-4; v_call: TRBV5-6; clone_size: few; d_call: -; cdr3_nt: TGTGCCAGCAGCCTGGGATACAGCGAGTTTAATGAAAAACTGTTTTTT; cdr3_aa: CASSLGYSEFNEKLFF
j_call: TRBJ2-3; v_call: TRBV6-5; clone_size: -; d_call: -; cdr3_nt: TGTGCCAGCAGTTACTCGAATTTGGATACGCAGTATTTT; cdr3_aa: CASSYSNLDTQYF
j_call: TRBJ2-1; v_call: TRBV6-5; clone_size: -; d_call: -; cdr3_nt: TGTGTCACCGGGTCTGGGGGTTACAATGAGCAGTTCTTC; cdr3_aa: CVTGSGGYNEQFF
j_call: TRBJ2-1; v_call: TRBV29-1; clone_size: many; d_call: -; cdr3_nt: TGCAGCGTTGGACGGGGAGGCTCCTACAATGAGCAGTTCTTC; cdr3_aa: CSVGRGGSYNEQFF
j_call: TRBJ1-6; v_call: TRBV28; clone_size: few; d_call: -; cdr3_nt: TGTGCCAGCAGTTCCCCGGAGGGAGGGAATTCACCCCTCCACTTT; cdr3_aa: CASSSPEGGNSPLHF
j_call: TRBJ1-4; v_call: TRBV4-3; clone_size: few; d_call: -; cdr3_nt: TGCGCCAGCAGCCAAGCCCTTGGTCAAATCGGGGAAAAACTGTTTTTT; cdr3_aa: CASSQALGQIGEKLFF
j_call: TRBJ1-1; v_call: TRBV20-1; clone_size: few; d_call: TRBD1; cdr3_nt: TGCAGTGCTAGGAGGGACAGGGGGCTGAACACTGAAGCTTTCTTT; cdr3_aa: CSARRDRGLNTEAFF
j_call: TRBJ2-2; v_call: TRBV29-1; clone_size: -; d_call: -; cdr3_nt: TGCAGCGGACACAGGGAGAACACCGGGGAGCTGTTTTTT; cdr3_aa: CSGHRENTGELFF
j_call: TRBJ2-3; v_call: TRBV3-1; clone_size: -; d_call: TRBD2; cdr3_nt: TGTGCCAGCAGCCATAGGGAACGGGGGGGCCTGGGTACGCTGTATTTT; cdr3_aa: CASSHRERGGLGTLYF
j_call: TRBJ1-4; v_call: TRBV6-2/TRBV6-3; clone_size: -; d_call: -; cdr3_nt: TGTGCCAGCGAAGAGCCAACTAATGAAAAACTGTTTTTT; cdr3_aa: CASEEPTNEKLFF
j_call: TRBJ2-5; v_call: TRBV6-5; clone_size: few; d_call: TRBD2; cdr3_nt: TGTGCCAGCAGGGGACCGGGGGGAGAGACCCAGTACTTC; cdr3_aa: CASRGPGGETQYF
j_call: TRBJ2-6; v_call: TRBV6-5; clone_size: -; d_call: -; cdr3_nt: TGTGCCAGCAGTTACTCACGGACCGTATCCTCTGGGGCCAACGTCCTGACTTTC; cdr3_aa: CASSYSRTVSSGANVLTF
j_call: TRBJ1-4; v_call: TRBV6-5; clone_size: many; d_call: TRBD1; cdr3_nt: TGTGCCAGCAGTTCACGGACAGGGAGGATAAGAGGTGAAAAACTGTTTTTT; cdr3_aa: CASSSRTGRIRGEKLFF
j_call: TRBJ2-3; v_call: TRBV6-2/TRBV6-3; clone_size: -; d_call: -; cdr3_nt: TGTGCCAGCAGTTACCCGGACCGGGACCCTGACACAGATACGCAGTATTTT; cdr3_aa: CASSYPDRDPDTDTQYF
j_call: TRBJ1-4; v_call: TRBV7-9; clone_size: many; d_call: -; cdr3_nt: TGTGCCAGCAGCCAAGACGGTGAAAAACTGTTTTTT; cdr3_aa: CASSQDGEKLFF
j_call: TRBJ2-7; v_call: TRBV7-9; clone_size: many; d_call: -; cdr3_nt: TGTGCCAGCAGCTTAAGCGCGGACGAGCAGTACTTC; cdr3_aa: CASSLSADEQYF